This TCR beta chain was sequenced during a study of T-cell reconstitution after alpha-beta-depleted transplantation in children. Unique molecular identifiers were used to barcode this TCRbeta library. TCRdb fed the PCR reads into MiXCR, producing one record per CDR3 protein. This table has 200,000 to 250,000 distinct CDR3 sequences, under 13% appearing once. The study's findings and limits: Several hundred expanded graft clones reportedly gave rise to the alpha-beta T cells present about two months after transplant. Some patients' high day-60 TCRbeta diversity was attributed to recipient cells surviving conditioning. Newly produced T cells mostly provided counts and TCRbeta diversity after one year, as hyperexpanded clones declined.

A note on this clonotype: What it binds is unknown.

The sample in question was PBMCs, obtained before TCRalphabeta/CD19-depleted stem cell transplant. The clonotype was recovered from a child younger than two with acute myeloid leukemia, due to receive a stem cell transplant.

The CDR3 sequence is CASGPGVLGSYEQYF. The CDR3 DNA sequence: TGTGCCAGCGGCCCCGGGGTTCTGGGGTCCTACGAGCAGTACTTC. The chain employs TRBV4-2 and TRBJ2-7; TRBD2 might be the D (5 bases). Deletions cut 8 bases from V and 1 base from J, with 18 bases between. CDR1 LGHNA and CDR2 YNFKEQ come from the germline V gene. The CDR3 is made up of 15 amino acids.